Following are 16 T cell receptor beta chains from one sample sequenced in a study of blood T cells in healthy people across ages. Together with a sample-barcoded 5' primer, a J-beta primer mix was included in a second PCR lasting about 6 to 11 cycles. Via MiXCR, TCRdb re-called the 5' RACE reads, giving one row per CDR3 protein. The repertoire holds just over 800,000 distinct CDR3 sequences, less than 80% seen once, with 28% in the top ten. Sequenced input: blood. These receptor sequences come from a man between 25 and 39 years old in good health.

V and J are TRBV4-2 and TRBJ2-3, with 7 bases fitting TRBD2. CDR1 and CDR2 from the germline V gene are LGHNA and YNFKEQ. V lost 1 base, J lost 4 bases, and 5 bases stayed unmatched. The CDR3 totals 15 residues. The CDR3 sequence: CASSQVSSGADTQYF. CDR3 bases: TGTGCCAGCAGCCAAGTCTCCAGCGGGGCAGATACGCAGTATTTT.

This chain uses TRBV5-1 with TRBJ2-7; TRBD1 matches at 8 bases. Near its end, the DNA agrees better with TRBJ2-4, so the J call may be wrong. The CDR3 length is 15 residues. Germline V gene data show CDR1 as SGHRS and CDR2 as YFSETQ. The CDR3 coding sequence is TGCGCCAGCAGCAAGGAGAGACAGGGGACGAACATTCAGTACTTC. Protein product: CASSKERQGTNIQYF.

V is TRBV29-1 and J is TRBJ2-4; 7 bases agree with TRBD1. V was pared by 4 bases and J by 7 bases, with 4 bases of the junction left unmatched. The CDR3 extends over 12 amino acids. Germline V CDR1 and CDR2: SQVTM, ANQGSEA. This CDR3 is CSVGTGANIQYF. The CDR3 DNA reads as TGCAGCGTTGGGACAGGCGCGAACATTCAGTACTTC.

The chain joins TRBV7-2 to TRBJ2-3; 11 bases agree with TRBD2. Germline assignment: CDR1 SGHTA and CDR2 FQGNSA. The V segment lost 0 bases and the J segment 2 bases; nucleotides outside the gene matches: 1. The CDR3 is made up of 16 amino acids. DNA for the CDR3: TGTGCCAGCAGCTTAGCGGGACTAGCGGCCACAGATACGCAGTATTTT. It specifies CASSLAGLAATDTQYF.

This chain joins TRBV29-1 and TRBJ1-2; perhaps TRBD1 as D (5 bases). There are 14 residues in the CDR3. The germline gives CDR1 SQVTM, CDR2 ANQGSEA. The V end was cut by 2 bases, the J end by 5 bases, with 15 bases between. The CDR3 loop is CSVELTGQGYGYTF. CDR3 nucleotides: TGCAGCGTTGAACTTACGGGCCAGGGTTATGGCTACACCTTC.

The gene calls are TRBV27 and TRBJ2-1, with 8 bases that match TRBD2. The end of the DNA aligns better with TRBJ2-7, so the J call may be wrong. Germline V gene lookup returns CDR1 MNHEY and CDR2 SMNVEV (reference sequence). CDR3 size: 17 residues. CDR3 sequence reads: CASSLYGGGYSYNEQYF. The CDR3 DNA reads as TGTGCCAGCAGTTTATACGGCGGGGGGTACTCCTACAATGAGCAGTACTTC.

This clonotype was found a few times. The V gene is TRBV10-3, the J gene TRBJ2-6; D not certain. V was cut by 0 bases and J by 0 bases, with 6 bases left in between. The germline CDR1 and CDR2 sequences are ENHRY and SYGVKD. The CDR3 runs 16 residues. CDR3 sequence: CAISESVSSGANVLTF. CDR3 DNA: TGTGCCATCAGTGAGTCTGTCAGCTCTGGGGCCAACGTCCTGACTTTC.

Turning to this clonotype: At one boundary the junction diverges from the germline segment, which might be a read error. The rearrangement uses TRBV9 and TRBJ2-3, with D uncertain. Germline loops: CDR1 SGDLS, CDR2 YYNGEE. This CDR3 has 16 amino acids. CDR3 coding DNA: TGTGCCAGCAGCGTAGCTCACGGGCGTGTCACAGATGCGCAGTATTTT. Translating it yields CASSVAHGRVTDAQYF.

The chain links TRBV20-1 to TRBJ1-2; D is unresolved. From germline, CDR1 is DFQATT and CDR2 SNEGSKA (reference sequence). The CDR3 contains 13 residues. CDR3 protein: CSASDPIPYGYTF. CDR3 nucleotides: TGCAGCGCTTCTGATCCGATTCCCTATGGCTACACCTTC.

This clonotype was recorded at least ten times. This CDR3 is CASSQLGTGTNYGYTF. Here the CDR3 DNA reads TGTGCCAGCAGCCAACTAGGGACAGGAACAAACTATGGCTACACCTTC. The rearrangement joins TRBV4-2 to TRBJ1-2; the match to TRBD1 covers 8 bases. This CDR3 region has 16 residues. The J segment lost 2 bases and the V segment lost 2 bases, leaving 7 bases of the junction unmatched. Per germline, CDR1 LGHNA and CDR2 YNFKEQ.

This clonotype was detected a few times. The V call is TRBV4-3, the J call TRBJ2-3; D could derive from TRBD1 or TRBD2 (5 bases each). Trimming removed 6 bases from V and 4 bases from J, with 14 bases in between. The CDR3 consists of 14 residues. The V gene's germline CDR1 is LGHNA and CDR2 YSLEER. Written as DNA, the CDR3 is TGCGCCAGCAGTGTTCAGGGCGGGTCAGATACGCAGTATTTT. Its protein is CASSVQGGSDTQYF.

Only a few counts were recorded for this clonotype. V and J are TRBV29-1 and TRBJ2-5, with 7 bases identical to TRBD1. The J call could be wrong; TRBJ2-7 is a better fit for the DNA end. The CDR3 runs 13 residues. CDR1 and CDR2 (germline): SQVTM, ANQGSEA. The CDR3 reads CSVETGSIHEQYF. The CDR3 DNA follows: TGCAGCGTGGAGACAGGGTCCATCCACGAGCAGTACTTC.

The chain couples TRBV20-1 to TRBJ1-1, with TRBD1 identical over 7 bases. CDR1 is DFQATT and CDR2 is SNEGSKA in the germline V gene (reference sequence). The CDR3 spans 18 residues. V was clipped by 4 bases and J by 4 bases; unmatched bases: 21. The CDR3, as DNA: TGCAGTGCTACCTCACGCCAAGGGGGCCGGGGGGGGACCACTGAAGCTTTCTTT. Its translation is CSATSRQGGRGGTTEAFF.

The V gene is TRBV29-1, the J gene TRBJ2-7, with TRBD1 identical over 9 bases. The CDR3 runs to 13 residues. Germline V CDR1 and CDR2: SQVTM, ANQGSEA. V trimming: 6 bases; J trimming: 5 bases; junction bases outside the gene matches: 8. CDR3 amino acids: CSVGPGQGNEQYF. CDR3 DNA sequence: TGCAGCGTGGGTCCGGGACAGGGTAACGAGCAGTACTTC.

The chain has TRBV20-1 and TRBJ2-1; 12 bases match TRBD2. Germline CDR1 and CDR2: DFQATT and SNEGSKA (reference sequence). There are 17 residues in the CDR3. J was trimmed by 5 bases and V by 3 bases; bases with no gene match: 11. This CDR3 reads CSASEAGLAGWDNEQFF. CDR3 in DNA: TGCAGTGCTAGTGAGGCGGGACTAGCGGGTTGGGACAATGAGCAGTTCTTC.

The J gene is TRBJ2-2, the V gene TRBV2, with TRBD1 identical over 7 bases. The CDR3 sequence is 16 residues long. The germline CDR1 and CDR2 sequences are SNHLY and FYNNEI. Trimming at V came to 4 bases and at J to 4 bases, leaving 9 bases not matched to a gene. The CDR3 is CASSVTGNPSTGELFF. As DNA, the CDR3 is TGTGCCAGCAGTGTGACAGGGAACCCGAGCACCGGGGAGCTGTTTTTT. The variable domain in full, with the rest retrieved from reference TRBV2 and TRBJ2-2, is EPEVTQTPSHQVTQMGQEVILRCVPISNHLYFYWYRQILGQKVEFLVSFYNNEISEKSEIFDDQFSVERPDGSNFTLKIRSTKLEDSAMYFCASSVTGNPSTGELFFGEGSRLTVL.